This entry lists 22 T cell receptor beta chains sequenced from one sample in a study of blood T cell repertoires in COVID-19 (TCRdb year 2020). The library was made by the immunoSEQ multiplex PCR assay. The table comes from immuneACCESS by way of TCRdb, which keeps in-frame sequences with V and J called. Part of the clones is missing from these tables; in studies checked, under half for an unresolved V gene and the rest for unknown reasons. Present in this sample are about 160,000 clones, roughly 79% of which were seen just once. About a fifth of the sample goes to the ten largest clones. The sample comprised peripheral blood. These receptor sequences come from a woman over 75 with acute or convalescent COVID-19.

The chain carries TRBV7-9 and TRBJ1-5; D is ambiguous. V was clipped by 2 bases and J by 6 bases, with 8 bases between them. CDR3 length equals 13 residues. Germline assignment: CDR1 SEHNR and CDR2 FQNEAQ (reference sequence). CDR3 DNA: TGTGCCAGCAGCTTACAAGAGGCTCAGCCCCAGCATTTT. This gives the protein CASSLQEAQPQHF. The variable domain in full, with the rest retrieved from reference TRBV7-9 and TRBJ1-5, is DTGVSQNPRHKITKRGQNVTFRCDPISEHNRLYWYRQTLGQGPEFLTYFQNEAQLEKSRLLSDRFSAERPKGSFSTLEIQRTEQGDSAMYLCASSLQEAQPQHFGDGTRLSIL.

The chain couples TRBV7-2 to TRBJ2-7; D not certain. The germline V and J ends were trimmed by 3 bases and 5 bases, with 14 bases remaining between them. The CDR3 loop spans 14 amino acids. Per the germline V gene, CDR1 is SGHTA and CDR2 is FQGNSA. The CDR3 protein is CASSFRYVDNEQYF. DNA of the CDR3: TGTGCCAGCAGCTTTAGGTACGTTGACAACGAGCAGTACTTC.

This chain joins TRBV13 and TRBJ2-3; 10 nucleotides match TRBD2. V gave up 3 bases and J gave up 1 base; unmatched junction bases: 4. The CDR3 is made up of 16 amino acids. Germline V gene sequence: CDR1 PRHDT, CDR2 FYEKMQ (reference sequence). The CDR3 DNA is TGTGCCAGCAGCTTGAAGGGGACTAGCGGCACAGATACGCAGTATTTT. The encoded protein is CASSLKGTSGTDTQYF.

The V gene is TRBV4-3, the J gene TRBJ1-1; D is perhaps TRBD1 (5 bases). With 0 bases removed from V and 3 bases from J, the gap between germline ends came to 11 bases. The CDR3 extends over 15 amino acids. Germline CDR1 and CDR2: LGHNA and YSLEER. CDR3 coding DNA: TGCGCCAGCAGCCAAGATATGGGGGAGGACACTGAAGCTTTCTTT. Amino acids: CASSQDMGEDTEAFF.

This chain uses TRBV2 with TRBJ2-3; weak D call: TRBD2 (7 bases). Germline values: CDR1 SNHLY, CDR2 FYNNEI. Trimming stripped 5 bases from V and 4 bases from J, with 22 bases between. CDR3 size: 17 residues. CDR3 nucleotide sequence: TGTGCCAGCAGTAAAATTCGGACAGCGGGGCACGCAGATACGCAGTATTTT. Protein product: CASSKIRTAGHADTQYF.

This clone appeared once. The rearrangement links TRBV10-1 to TRBJ2-4; D is perhaps TRBD2 (6 bases). Trimming took off 5 bases at V and 8 bases at J, with 16 bases between the two ends. Germline V gene lookup returns CDR1 WNHNN and CDR2 SYGVQD (reference sequence). This CDR3 has 14 amino acids. CDR3 DNA sequence: TGCGCCAGCAGTCCCTCTAGCGAAGTAGACATTCAGTACTTC. As protein: CASSPSSEVDIQYF.

CDR3 bases: TGCGCCAGCAGCCCGACAGGGAACTATGGCTACACCTTC. Its protein is CASSPTGNYGYTF. This sequence joins TRBV4-1 and TRBJ1-2; 7 bases match TRBD1. This CDR3 comprises 13 residues. Germline V gene data show CDR1 as MGHRA and CDR2 as YSYEKL. With V trimmed by 4 bases and J by 2 bases, 1 base remained unmatched.

CDR3 region: CASSRTSGGVSSYNEQFF. CDR3 in DNA: TGTGCCAGCAGCCGGACTAGCGGGGGGGTGAGCTCCTACAATGAGCAGTTCTTC. The V call is TRBV7-9, the J call TRBJ2-1; 15 bases align to TRBD2. There are 18 residues in the CDR3. The germline CDR1 and CDR2 sequences are SEHNR and FQNEAQ (reference sequence). Trimming removed 5 bases from V and 0 bases from J; junction bases left unmatched: 5.

V is TRBV7-2 and J is TRBJ1-2, with D tentatively TRBD1 (5 bases). CDR1 is SGHTA and CDR2 is FQGNSA in the germline V gene. This CDR3 is built from 12 residues. V lost 5 bases to trimming and J lost 8 bases, with 12 bases between them. CDR3 DNA: TGTGCCAGCAGCCGGAGGGGAGGCGGCTACACCTTC. Encoded protein: CASSRRGGGYTF. Complete variable domain (other parts from reference TRBV7-2 and TRBJ1-2): GAGVSQSPSNKVTEKGKDVELRCDPISGHTALYWYRQSLGQGLEFLIYFQGNSAPDKSGLPSDRFSAERTGGSVSTLTIQRTQQEDSAVYLCASSRRGGGYTFGSGTRLTVV.

This rearrangement joins TRBV4-3 to TRBJ1-1; TRBD1 aligns across 7 bases. The CDR3 extends over 17 amino acids. Germline V gene data show CDR1 as LGHNA and CDR2 as YSLEER. Trimming at V came to 1 base and at J to 1 base, leaving 9 bases not matched to a gene. CDR3 amino acids: CASSQGQGGTANTEAFF. The DNA for the CDR3 is TGCGCCAGCAGCCAAGGACAGGGAGGTACTGCGAACACTGAAGCTTTCTTT.

The CDR3 is CASSQETGAESPLHF. The CDR3 DNA reads as TGTGCCAGCAGCCAAGAGACAGGGGCGGAATCACCCCTCCACTTT. V gene TRBV4-2 combines with J gene TRBJ1-6, with 8 bases fitting TRBD1. There are 15 residues in the CDR3. Trimming at V came to 0 bases and at J to 10 bases, leaving 5 bases not matched to a gene. The germline V gene encodes CDR1 LGHNA and CDR2 YNFKEQ.

The chain couples TRBV18 to TRBJ2-7; D gene ambiguous. V lost 3 bases and J 0 bases, leaving 9 bases between the germline ends. CDR1 and CDR2 (germline): KGHSH, LQKENI. This CDR3 comprises 14 residues. The CDR3 DNA reads TGTGCCAGCTCACCGGGTTGGAGCTCCTACGAGCAGTACTTC. Protein product: CASSPGWSSYEQYF. Full variable domain (rest looked up from reference TRBV18 and TRBJ2-7): NAGVMQNPRHLVRRRGQEARLRCSPMKGHSHVYWYRQLPEEGLKFMVYLQKENIIDESGMPKERFSAEFPKEGPSILRIQQVVRGDSAAYFCASSPGWSSYEQYFGPGTRLTVT.

The genes are TRBV6-5 and TRBJ1-5; D remains ambiguous. The CDR3 runs to 13 residues. Germline V CDR1 and CDR2: MNHEY, SVGAGI. Trimming left V 8 bases short and J 0 bases short, with 8 bases between. CDR3 sequence: CASVGGSNQPQHF. The CDR3 nucleotides are TGTGCCAGCGTGGGAGGTAGCAATCAGCCCCAGCATTTT.

This clone turned up a few times. This chain joins TRBV6-1 and TRBJ2-3; 8 bases line up with TRBD2. J gave up 3 bases and V 1 base, and 6 bases lay outside the gene matches. This CDR3 spans 16 amino acids. CDR1 and CDR2 from the germline V gene are MNHNS and SASEGT. The CDR3 loop is CASSEVSGVWTDTQYF. CDR3 coding DNA: TGTGCCAGCAGTGAAGTTAGCGGGGTTTGGACAGATACGCAGTATTTT.

V usage is TRBV9 and J usage is TRBJ2-2, with D hard to call. Germline CDR1 reads SGDLS; CDR2 reads YYNGEE. V lost 4 bases, J lost 0 bases, and 13 bases lay in between. This CDR3 contains 16 residues. The CDR3 spells CASSPQINPNTGELFF. CDR3 in DNA: TGTGCCAGCAGCCCCCAGATAAACCCGAACACCGGGGAGCTGTTTTTT.

The V call is TRBV28, the J call TRBJ1-1; 9 bases line up with TRBD1. There are 14 residues in the CDR3. Germline V lookup: CDR1 MDHEN, CDR2 SYDVKM. Losses at the gene ends were 6 bases for V and 0 bases for J; bases not matched to a gene: 2. DNA of the CDR3: TGTGCCAGCAGGCGGGACAGGGTGAACACTGAAGCTTTCTTT. Its translation: CASRRDRVNTEAFF.

The chain is built from TRBV4-1 and TRBJ1-4; weak D call: TRBD1 (5 bases). This CDR3 has 16 residues. Germline lookup yields CDR1 MGHRA and CDR2 YSYEKL. Trimming removed 1 base from V and 2 bases from J, with 11 bases in between. The CDR3 DNA follows: TGCGCCAGCAGCCAAGTAGGGGTAGGGACTAATGAAAAACTGTTTTTT. Protein sequence: CASSQVGVGTNEKLFF.

DNA for the CDR3: TGTGCCAGCAGTTACTGGGGACAGGGCGGCGAGCAGTACTTC. Translated: CASSYWGQGGEQYF. V usage is TRBV6-2 or TRBV6-3 and J usage is TRBJ2-7, with 9 positions matching TRBD1. The CDR3 totals 14 residues. The V segment lost 1 base and the J segment 6 bases; nucleotides outside the gene matches: 4. Germline V gene sequence: CDR1 MNHEY, CDR2 SVGEGT.

V is TRBV5-1 and J is TRBJ2-2; 9 bases map to TRBD1. The junction had 4 bases not matched to a gene; V was cut back by 3 bases and J by 4 bases. Germline V gene data show CDR1 as SGHRS and CDR2 as YFSETQ. CDR3 size: 15 residues. The CDR3 bases are TGCGCCAGCAGCTGGGGGACAGGGACCACCGGGGAGCTGTTTTTT. Protein: CASSWGTGTTGELFF.

Remarks on this clone: A much larger clonotype is one base distant, so this may be a read error. The rearrangement uses TRBV5-4 and TRBJ2-7; D unclear. The V gene's germline CDR1 is SGHNT and CDR2 YYREEE (reference sequence). V lost 0 bases to trimming and J lost 0 bases, with 7 bases between them. CDR3 length: 14 amino acids. For the CDR3, the DNA is TGTGCCAGCAGCTTGGACTCGAGCTCCTACGAGCAGTACTTC. This sequence encodes CASSLDSSSYEQYF.

V is TRBV2 and J is TRBJ1-4; TRBD1 matches at 9 bases. Germline CDR1 SNHLY, CDR2 FYNNEI. The CDR3 covers 14 residues. Trimming took 5 bases from V and 7 from J; bases not matched to a gene: 5. The CDR3 reads CASSTGTGIEKLFF. Here the CDR3 DNA reads TGTGCCAGCAGTACCGGGACAGGGATTGAAAAACTGTTTTTT.

The V gene is TRBV6-2 or TRBV6-3, the J gene TRBJ2-1, with a tentative D call TRBD1 (6 bases). V was clipped by 2 bases and J by 8 bases, with 13 bases between them. The CDR3 spans 14 residues. Germline V gives CDR1 MNHEY, CDR2 SVGEGT. The CDR3 DNA reads as TGTGCCAGCAGTTACGAAAGGGGGTGGGATGAGCAGTTCTTC. This codes for CASSYERGWDEQFF.